A selection of T cell receptor beta chains follows, all from one sample in a study of blood T cell repertoires in COVID-19. Measured with immunoSEQ multiplex PCR; TCRdb has only the in-frame clones, and not every one. The sample consists of about 190,000 clones, 75% to 90% of them appearing once. Sequenced input: peripheral blood. The source is a man in his forties with acute or convalescent COVID-19. CDR3s include the opening cysteine and the closing phenylalanine or tryptophan.

TRBJ2-3 TRBV5-1 CASRRVTTDTQYF
TRBJ1-5 TRBV2 CASSEWSGFGQPQHF
TRBJ1-2 TRBV5-6 CASSSGLGGYTF
TRBJ2-5 TRBV4-2 CASSQEDRGGVETQYF
TRBJ2-1 TRBV5-1 CASSTLGVYNEQFF
TRBJ1-1 TRBV6-6 CASSYKGGEGTEAFF
TRBJ2-7 TRBV25-1 CASSEFRGAQYF
TRBJ2-5 TRBV4-3 CASSQGLAGPQETQYF
TRBJ2-4 TRBV5-6 CASSYDRVRGKNIQYF
TRBJ1-5 TRBV13 CASSKGQGSIPQHF
TRBJ2-1 TRBV10-3 CAIRVSGGYNEQFF
TRBJ1-1 TRBV29-1 CSSGTANTEAFF
TRBJ1-1 TRBV5-1 CASRAGSELGEAFF
TRBJ1-1 TRBV11-2 CASSPPGQGSEAFF
TRBJ2-2 TRBV9 CASRKRGDNTGELFF
TRBJ2-7 TRBV28 CASSFGDTRRRYEQYF
TRBJ2-7 TRBV18 CASSLSTQGAYEQYF
TRBJ1-2 TRBV12-3/TRBV12-4 CASGGHYGYTF
TRBJ2-7 TRBV5-4 CASSFGTDLYEQYF
TRBJ2-6 TRBV5-4 CASSFEDTSSGANVLTF
TRBJ1-1 TRBV18 CASSPVGTKATEAFF
TRBJ1-1 TRBV18 CASSPPGGTEAFF
TRBJ1-4 TRBV6-6 CASRAPGQGGEKLFF
TRBJ1-2 TRBV19 CASSIRSQGGVEGYTF
TRBJ2-5 TRBV11-2 CASSQISGGEPGAQYF